The clone carrying this T cell receptor beta chain appeared many times. This entry belongs to a study of T-cell reconstitution after alpha-beta-depleted transplantation in children. Preparation of the TCRbeta library involved a method that used unique molecular identifiers. Each CDR3 protein gets one entry after TCRdb re-called the PCR reads with MiXCR. The table includes roughly 24,000 distinct CDR3 sequences, roughly a tenth detected once. Germline CDR1 MNHEY, CDR2 SVGAGI. This CDR3 comprises 17 residues. Trimming removed 4 bases from V and 5 bases from J, with 20 bases in between. V is TRBV6-5 and J is TRBJ2-2, with D perhaps TRBD2 (7 bases). Sample: PBMCs from the stem cell graft donor, taken from the stem cell graft. This TCR was sampled from a human donor who donated a stem cell graft to a child with chronic granulomatous disease. The chain's CDR3 is CASSSMRGGGRTGELFF. The CDR3 bases are TGTGCCAGCAGTTCCATGAGGGGGGGCGGACGGACCGGGGAGCTGTTTTTT.